Below are 27 T cell receptor beta chains sequenced from a single sample in a study of low-dose radiotherapy and immunotherapy resistance in tumors. Time point noted: after trial treatment. Stated treatment: LDRT plus nivolumab, ipilimumab, low-dose cyclophosphamide and aspirin (RACIN trial). Priming of first-strand cDNA relied on TRAV- and TRBV-specific primers (covering alpha and beta chains). Using a constant-region primer together with a V-primer adapter, TCRs were subjected to 15 to 20 PCR cycles of amplification. From the reads, TCRdb called clonotypes with MiXCR, one entry per CDR3 protein. The repertoire consists of 95,000 to 100,000 distinct CDR3 sequences, with around 21% occurring once and the leading ten covering over 4%. The input for sequencing was PBMCs, taken after low-dose radiotherapy plus immunotherapy. The source is a male donor with prostate cancer.

This clonotype was observed at least ten times. The chain is built from TRBV7-2 and TRBJ2-6; 8 bases are a match to TRBD2. The CDR3 loop spans 17 amino acids. Germline lookup yields CDR1 SGHTA and CDR2 FQGNSA. J was trimmed by 0 bases and V by 5 bases; bases with no gene match: 6. Written as DNA, the CDR3 is TGTGCCAGCAGCCCCCGGGGGGGCCCCTCTGGGGCCAACGTCCTGACTTTC. Translation gives CASSPRGGPSGANVLTF.

This clonotype was seen repeatedly, ten times or more. The chain combines TRBV5-1 with TRBJ1-1; D call uncertain. V was cut by 0 bases and J by 1 base, with 10 bases left in between. The germline gives CDR1 SGHRS, CDR2 YFSETQ. The CDR3 contains 15 residues. The DNA for the CDR3 is TGCGCCAGCAGCTTGGCGGGGAACGGGAACACTGAAGCTTTCTTT. This codes for CASSLAGNGNTEAFF.

The rearrangement joins TRBV9 to TRBJ2-1, with 9 bases lining up with TRBD2. This CDR3 region has 15 residues. V dropped 4 bases and J dropped 7; count of bases not matched to a gene: 9. In germline, CDR1 is SGDLS, CDR2 YYNGEE. This chain's CDR3 is CASSTRSGGWNEQFF. CDR3 in DNA: TGTGCCAGCAGCACTCGTAGCGGGGGATGGAATGAGCAGTTCTTC.

This clonotype was detected ten times or more. V is TRBV10-2 and J is TRBJ2-3, with D possibly TRBD1 on 5 matching bases. Germline lookup yields CDR1 WSHSY and CDR2 SAAADI. CDR3 length: 14 residues. Trimming took off 6 bases at V and 8 bases at J, with 18 bases between the two ends. CDR3 sequence (DNA): TGCGCCAGCAGGGTGGCGACAGCCTCGGGTACGCAGTATTTT. Its protein is CASRVATASGTQYF.

This clonotype came up many times. J is TRBJ1-2 and V is TRBV24-1, with D maybe TRBD1 (6 bases). CDR3 length: 13 residues. V dropped 5 bases and J dropped 6 bases, with 12 bases sitting between them. CDR1 is KGHDR, CDR2 SFDVKD, per germline. The CDR3 nucleotides read TGTGCCACCAGTGGCGGGGGGGCGGATGGCTACACCTTC. It translates to CATSGGGADGYTF.

This clonotype has ten or more counts. This sequence joins TRBV5-1 and TRBJ2-3; TRBD2 agrees at 9 bases. The CDR3 runs to 17 residues. Germline loops: CDR1 SGHRS, CDR2 YFSETQ. The J segment lost 1 base and the V segment lost 4 bases, leaving 10 bases of the junction unmatched. CDR3 protein: CASSTGGGAIGTDTQYF. CDR3 DNA sequence: TGCGCCAGCAGCACTGGCGGGGGGGCGATCGGCACAGATACGCAGTATTTT.

This clonotype came up many times. The chain links TRBV7-2 to TRBJ2-5; 10 positions agree with TRBD2. The CDR3 extends over 17 amino acids. Germline trimming cut 4 bases from V and 4 bases from J; bases unmatched to any gene: 12. Germline-derived CDR1 and CDR2 are SGHTA and FQGNSA. This CDR3 reads CASSSGLARGATETQYF. The CDR3, as DNA: TGTGCCAGCAGCTCGGGACTAGCGAGGGGGGCAACAGAGACCCAGTACTTC.

A word on this clonotype: A far larger clone is only one base removed, so a read error is likely. The rearrangement joins TRBV11-3 to TRBJ2-3; D call uncertain. The ends were cut back, 3 bases at V and 0 bases at J, with 13 bases in the middle. Germline V CDR1 and CDR2: SGHNT, YENEEA. The CDR3 loop spans 16 amino acids. CDR3: CASSFSEKRSTDTQYF. In DNA, the CDR3 is TGTGCCAGCAGCTTTTCGGAAAAACGAAGCACAGATACGCAGTATTTT.

This clonotype was detected ten times or more. The chain carries TRBV12-3 or TRBV12-4 and TRBJ2-3, with unresolved D. V lost 7 bases and J lost 4, with 15 bases in between. This CDR3 spans 14 amino acids. Here the CDR3 reads CASTHPNLADTQYF. CDR3 DNA: TGTGCCAGCACCCACCCCAACCTCGCAGATACGCAGTATTTT.

Many counts were recorded for this clonotype. The V gene is TRBV11-1, the J gene TRBJ2-1; D unclear. This CDR3 has 13 amino acids. The ends were cut back, 2 bases at V and 4 bases at J, with 6 bases in the middle. The V gene's germline CDR1 is SGHAT and CDR2 FQDESV (reference sequence). CDR3 protein: CASSLWQYNEQFF. CDR3 sequence (DNA): TGTGCCAGCAGCTTATGGCAGTACAATGAGCAGTTCTTC. Looking up the rest from reference TRBV11-1 and TRBJ2-1 gives the full variable domain: EAEVAQSPRYKITEKSQAVAFWCDPISGHATLYWYRQILGQGPELLVQFQDESVVDDSQLPKDRFSAERLKGVDSTLKIQPAELGDSAMYLCASSLWQYNEQFFGPGTRLTVL.

This clonotype was recorded many times. The chain is built from TRBV6-6 and TRBJ2-7, with TRBD2 as a possible D gene (5 bases). The CDR3 covers 12 residues. The V end was cut by 7 bases, the J end by 7 bases, with 14 bases between. The germline CDR1 and CDR2 sequences are MNHNY and SVGAGI (reference sequence). CDR3 sequence (DNA): TGTGCCAGCACTTTCGCCCGGGGAGAGCAGTACTTC. It codes for CASTFARGEQYF.

This clonotype has a count of ten or more. The chain is built from TRBV19 and TRBJ2-3; no firm D call. Germline assignment: CDR1 LNHDA and CDR2 SQIVND (reference sequence). V lost 4 bases and J 4 bases, leaving 6 bases between the germline ends. The CDR3 consists of 12 residues. The CDR3 region has the DNA TGTGCCAGTAGTAATAGGGCAGATACGCAGTATTTT. Its protein product is CASSNRADTQYF.

This clonotype was seen at least ten times. The V gene is TRBV11-1, the J gene TRBJ2-3; 9 positions agree with TRBD2. V was pared by 7 bases and J by 2 bases, with 4 bases of the junction left unmatched. This CDR3 comprises 14 residues. The germline CDR1 and CDR2 sequences are SGHAT and FQDESV (reference sequence). The CDR3 is CASNRGGATDTQYF. The CDR3 DNA reads as TGTGCCAGCAATCGCGGGGGGGCCACAGATACGCAGTATTTT.

Many counts were recorded for this clonotype. The chain employs TRBV3-1 and TRBJ2-3, with a possible D match to TRBD2 (6 bases). V gave up 1 base and J gave up 10 bases, with 9 bases separating them. Per the germline V gene, CDR1 is LGHDT and CDR2 is YNNKEL (reference sequence). CDR3 length: 12 amino acids. CDR3 amino acids: CASSQGRGAQYF. CDR3 DNA: TGTGCCAGCAGCCAAGGGCGGGGTGCGCAGTATTTT.

This clonotype appeared many times. This CDR3 reads CASSLGLGSNQPQHF. For the CDR3, the DNA is TGCGCCAGCAGCTTGGGCCTCGGGAGCAATCAGCCCCAGCATTTT. The chain carries TRBV5-1 and TRBJ1-5; D gene ambiguous. CDR3 length: 15 amino acids. Trimming shortened V by 0 bases and J by 1 base, and 8 bases separated the two germline ends. From germline, CDR1 is SGHRS and CDR2 YFSETQ.

This clonotype has ten or more counts. This chain connects TRBV10-3 to TRBJ2-1, with unresolved D. Trimming took off 3 bases at V and 5 bases at J, with 5 bases between the two ends. This CDR3 is 12 amino acids long. CDR1 and CDR2 (germline): ENHRY, SYGVKD. CDR3: CAISDNNNEQFF. CDR3 DNA sequence: TGTGCCATCAGTGACAATAACAATGAGCAGTTCTTC.

This clonotype was observed at least ten times. This chain joins TRBV7-9 and TRBJ2-2, with no clear D. Germline CDR1 reads SEHNR; CDR2 reads FQNEAQ (reference sequence). V was clipped by 3 bases and J by 3 bases, with 8 bases between them. The CDR3 covers 14 residues. The CDR3 DNA is TGTGCCAGCAGCTTGGGCAGAGACACCGGGGAGCTGTTTTTT. Translated: CASSLGRDTGELFF. Full variable domain (remainder filled in from reference TRBV7-9 and TRBJ2-2): DTGVSQNPRHKITKRGQNVTFRCDPISEHNRLYWYRQTLGQGPEFLTYFQNEAQLEKSRLLSDRFSAERPKGSFSTLEIQRTEQGDSAMYLCASSLGRDTGELFFGEGSRLTVL.

This clonotype has ten or more counts. The chain links TRBV19 to TRBJ1-1; perhaps TRBD1 as D (6 bases). Looked up from germline, CDR1 is LNHDA and CDR2 is SQIVND (reference sequence). CDR3 length: 15 amino acids. V gave up 4 bases and J gave up 3 bases, with 15 bases separating them. This CDR3 reads CASSNEQGVDTEAFF. The CDR3 DNA is TGTGCCAGTAGTAATGAACAGGGTGTGGACACTGAAGCTTTCTTT.

At least ten counts were recorded for this clonotype. The chain is built from TRBV20-1 and TRBJ2-1; tentatively, D is TRBD2 (6 bases). Germline V gene lookup returns CDR1 DFQATT and CDR2 SNEGSKA (reference sequence). The CDR3 is 11 amino acids. Trimming took off 5 bases at V and 8 bases at J, with 10 bases between the two ends. CDR3 in DNA: TGCAGTGCTCAGACTAGAGATGAGCAGTTCTTC. This codes for CSAQTRDEQFF.

This clonotype occurred a few times. The CDR3 region is CASSLTGREKLFF. For the CDR3, the DNA is TGTGCCAGCAGTTTAACCGGGCGAGAAAAACTGTTTTTT. The V call is TRBV27, the J call TRBJ1-4; D unclear. Germline loops: CDR1 MNHEY, CDR2 SMNVEV (reference sequence). The V end was cut by 2 bases, the J end by 8 bases, with 9 bases between. The CDR3 runs to 13 residues.

Many counts were recorded for this clonotype. The chain has TRBV7-9 and TRBJ2-1; D possibly corresponds to TRBD2 (6 bases). Trimming took off 2 bases at V and 7 bases at J, with 12 bases between the two ends. Germline CDR1 is SEHNR and CDR2 is FQNEAQ (reference sequence). The CDR3 contains 14 residues. CDR3 sequence: CASSLSPGENEQFF. The CDR3 nucleotides read TGTGCCAGCAGCTTATCCCCGGGAGAAAATGAGCAGTTCTTC.

A remark on this clonotype: Given a far larger clone just one base away, this is likely a sequencing read error. The chain uses TRBV11-2 and TRBJ2-1; TRBD1 matches at 7 bases. The CDR3 consists of 13 residues. Germline assignment: CDR1 SGHAT and CDR2 FQNNGV. V lost 7 bases and J lost 10; bases outside the gene matches: 10. The DNA for the CDR3 is TGTGCCAGCACCCGGACAGGTTCCTACGAGCAGTTCTTC. Translation gives CASTRTGSYEQFF.

This clonotype was counted ten times or more. This chain joins TRBV12-5 and TRBJ2-2, with D maybe TRBD1 (6 bases). V lost 6 bases, J lost 2 bases, and 10 bases lay in between. CDR3 length: 14 amino acids. The germline V gene has CDR1 LGHNT and CDR2 FRNRAP. The CDR3 bases are TGTGCTAGTGGCCGGACAGTAAACACCGGGGAGCTGTTTTTT. Translation: CASGRTVNTGELFF.

With regard to this clonotype: A far larger clone differs by one base, so this is likely a read error. The rearrangement links TRBV29-1 to TRBJ2-1; TRBD2 is a possible D gene (6 bases). The CDR3 has 15 residues. The germline V gene has CDR1 SQVTM and CDR2 ANQGSEA. Between the trimmed V and J ends, which lost 7 bases and 13 bases, there was a span of 29 bases. Here the CDR3 DNA reads TGCAGCGCTACTCAGAGATTAGCGGCCCAAGAGACCCAGTTCTTC. Translated, it gives CSATQRLAAQETQFF.

Many counts were recorded for this clonotype. This sequence joins TRBV27 and TRBJ1-6; a possible D gene is TRBD1 (6 bases). Germline V gives CDR1 MNHEY, CDR2 SMNVEV (reference sequence). With 6 bases removed from V and 5 bases from J, the gap between germline ends came to 17 bases. CDR3 length equals 16 residues. CDR3 bases: TGTGCCAGCAGACGGCCCGGGGGGGCGAATAATTCACCCCTCCACTTT. This encodes CASRRPGGANNSPLHF.

This clonotype was recorded at least ten times. V and J are TRBV2 and TRBJ2-4; possibly TRBD1 or TRBD2 for D (6 bases each). V was cut by 4 bases and J by 5 bases, with 9 bases left in between. Germline V gene lookup returns CDR1 SNHLY and CDR2 FYNNEI. The CDR3 covers 13 residues. The CDR3 region is CASSGGAQNIQYF. The CDR3 nucleotides are TGTGCCAGCAGTGGGGGGGCTCAAAACATTCAGTACTTC. The whole variable domain, remainder taken from reference TRBV2 and TRBJ2-4, is EPEVTQTPSHQVTQMGQEVILRCVPISNHLYFYWYRQILGQKVEFLVSFYNNEISEKSEIFDDQFSVERPDGSNFTLKIRSTKLEDSAMYFCASSGGAQNIQYFGAGTRLSVL.

At least ten counts were recorded for this clonotype. This rearrangement joins TRBV20-1 to TRBJ2-4, with D perhaps given as TRBD1 or TRBD2 (5 bases each). V lost 3 bases, J lost 1 base, and 19 bases lay in between. Germline CDR1 and CDR2: DFQATT and SNEGSKA (reference sequence). The CDR3 covers 17 residues. CDR3 nucleotide sequence: TGCAGTGCTAGGGGGGTTGGGATGTCCCAGGCCAAAAACATTCAGTACTTC. Residues: CSARGVGMSQAKNIQYF.